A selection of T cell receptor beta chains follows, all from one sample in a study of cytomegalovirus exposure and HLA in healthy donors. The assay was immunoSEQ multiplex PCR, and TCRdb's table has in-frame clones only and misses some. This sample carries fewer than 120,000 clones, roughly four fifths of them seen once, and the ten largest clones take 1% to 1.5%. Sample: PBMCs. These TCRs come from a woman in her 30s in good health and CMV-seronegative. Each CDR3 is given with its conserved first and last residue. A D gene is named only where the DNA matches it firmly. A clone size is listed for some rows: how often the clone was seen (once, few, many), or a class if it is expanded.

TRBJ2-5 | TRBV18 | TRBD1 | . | CASSKLTGQETQYF | TGTGCCAGCTCAAAATTGACAGGGCAAGAGACCCAGTACTTC
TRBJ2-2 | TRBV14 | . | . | CASSQSYFLGGTGELFF | TGTGCCAGCAGCCAATCCTATTTCCTAGGGGGCACCGGGGAGCTGTTTTTT
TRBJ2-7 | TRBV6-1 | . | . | CASSEDGQDYEQYF | TGTGCCAGCAGTGAAGACGGACAAGACTACGAGCAGTACTTC
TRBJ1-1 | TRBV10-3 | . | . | CAITWTPNTEAFF | TGTGCCATCACCTGGACACCGAACACTGAAGCTTTCTTT
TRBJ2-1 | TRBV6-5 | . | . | CASTYYNEQFF | TGTGCCAGCACCTATTACAATGAGCAGTTCTTC
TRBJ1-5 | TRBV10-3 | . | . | CAISESQGSNQPQHF | TGTGCCATCAGTGAGTCCCAGGGTAGCAATCAGCCCCAGCATTTT
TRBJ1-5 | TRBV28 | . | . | CASSSDPAGNQPQHF | TGTGCCAGCAGTTCCGACCCCGCGGGGAATCAGCCCCAGCATTTT
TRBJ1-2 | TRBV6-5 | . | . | CASSYSEGANYGYTF | TGTGCCAGCAGTTACTCCGAGGGTGCTAACTATGGCTACACCTTC
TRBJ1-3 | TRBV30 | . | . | CAWSGQNSGNTIYF | TGTGCCTGGAGTGGACAGAACTCTGGAAACACCATATATTTT
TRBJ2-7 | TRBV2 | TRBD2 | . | CASSGWSETGLAGGPPTEQYF | TGTGCCAGCAGTGGTTGGTCCGAGACGGGACTAGCGGGAGGTCCCCCTACCGAGCAGTACTTC
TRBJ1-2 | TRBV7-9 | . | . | CASSLPDSYGYTF | TGTGCCAGCAGCTTACCAGACAGCTATGGCTACACCTTC
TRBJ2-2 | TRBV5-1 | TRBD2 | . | CASSLTSGAGELFF | TGCGCCAGCAGCTTGACTAGCGGGGCCGGGGAGCTGTTTTTT
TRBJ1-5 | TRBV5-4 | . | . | CASSPGYDQPQHF | TGTGCCAGCAGCCCAGGGTATGACCAGCCCCAGCATTTT
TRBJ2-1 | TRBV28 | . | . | CASRGSGAYNEQFF | TGTGCCAGCAGGGGGAGCGGTGCCTACAATGAGCAGTTCTTC
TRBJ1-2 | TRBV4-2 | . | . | CASSPLGGVDGYTF | TGTGCCAGCAGCCCCCTTGGCGGAGTTGACGGCTACACCTTC
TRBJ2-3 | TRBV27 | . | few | CASSLAGSTDTQYF | TGTGCCAGCAGTTTAGCGGGAAGCACAGATACGCAGTATTTT
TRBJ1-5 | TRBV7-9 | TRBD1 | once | CASSLGTGNQPQHF | TGTGCCAGCAGCCTTGGGACAGGAAATCAGCCCCAGCATTTT
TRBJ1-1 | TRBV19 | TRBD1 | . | CASSIVGTVAAFF | TGTGCCAGTAGTATAGTGGGGACAGTTGCAGCTTTCTTT
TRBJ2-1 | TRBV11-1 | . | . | CASSLLARYNEQFF | TGTGCCAGCAGCTTACTAGCGAGATACAATGAGCAGTTCTTC
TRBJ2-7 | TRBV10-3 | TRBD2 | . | CAISEGQGGTSGREFEQYF | TGTGCCATCAGTGAGGGACAGGGGGGTACTAGCGGGAGGGAGTTCGAGCAGTACTTC
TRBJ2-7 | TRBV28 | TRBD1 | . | CASSSGQGLLYYEQYF | TGTGCCAGCAGTTCTGGACAGGGCCTCCTATACTACGAGCAGTACTTC
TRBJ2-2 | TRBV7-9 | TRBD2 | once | CASSLPAGDTGELFF | TGTGCCAGCAGCTTACCAGCGGGAGACACCGGGGAGCTGTTTTTT
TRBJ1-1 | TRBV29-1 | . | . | CSVGTNTEAFF | TGCAGCGTTGGTACAAACACTGAAGCTTTCTTT
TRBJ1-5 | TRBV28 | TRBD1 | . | CASSSTGVNQPQHF | TGTGCCAGCAGTTCGACAGGGGTGAATCAGCCCCAGCATTTT
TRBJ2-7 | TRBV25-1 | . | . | CASSEYRQGTYEQYF | TGTGCCAGCAGTGAATATAGGCAGGGCACCTACGAGCAGTACTTC
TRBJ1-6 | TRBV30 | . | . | CAWTRVSSYNSPLHF | TGTGCCTGGACTCGAGTGAGCTCCTATAATTCACCCCTCCACTTT
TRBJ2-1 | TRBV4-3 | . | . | CASSQEGPSDYNEQFF | TGCGCCAGCAGCCAAGAGGGGCCGAGCGACTACAATGAGCAGTTCTTC
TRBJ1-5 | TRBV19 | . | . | CASHYRQANQPQHF | TGTGCCAGTCATTACCGTCAGGCGAATCAGCCCCAGCATTTT
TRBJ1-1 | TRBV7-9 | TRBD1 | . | CASSSTTGMNTEAFF | TGTGCCAGCAGCTCGACGACAGGGATGAACACTGAAGCTTTCTTT
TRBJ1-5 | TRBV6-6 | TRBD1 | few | CASSSPGQGDQPQHF | TGTGCCAGCAGTTCCCCGGGACAGGGAGATCAGCCCCAGCATTTT
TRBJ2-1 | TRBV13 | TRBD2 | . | CASSLAGGPYNEQFF | TGTGCCAGCAGCCTAGCGGGAGGACCCTACAATGAGCAGTTCTTC
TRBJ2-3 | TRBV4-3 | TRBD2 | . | CASSQGLAGGYVTDTQYF | TGCGCCAGCAGCCAAGGACTAGCGGGGGGCTATGTTACAGATACGCAGTATTTT
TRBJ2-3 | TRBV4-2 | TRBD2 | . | CASSQDLRLAGRPADTQYF | TGTGCCAGCAGCCAAGATCTTCGCCTAGCGGGGAGGCCCGCAGATACGCAGTATTTT
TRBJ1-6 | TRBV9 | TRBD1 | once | CASSGTGRSPLHF | TGTGCCAGCAGCGGGACAGGGCGTTCACCCCTCCACTTT
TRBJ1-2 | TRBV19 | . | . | CASSPDSDYGYTF | TGTGCCAGTAGTCCGGACAGTGACTATGGCTACACCTTC
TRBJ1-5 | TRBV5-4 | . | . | CASSPGGEENQPQHF | TGTGCCAGCAGCCCCGGCGGGGAGGAAAATCAGCCCCAGCATTTT
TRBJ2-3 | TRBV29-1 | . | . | CSSDFPRQGSTDTQYF | TGCAGCTCAGACTTCCCGCGGCAGGGCAGCACAGATACGCAGTATTTT